This note documents a single TCR beta chain sequence. The sample is drawn from a study of PD-1 blockade in mismatch repair-deficient tumors. Here immunoSEQ multiplex PCR was the method, and the copy in TCRdb shows in-frame clones only, minus some. The top ten clones hold approximately 5.1% of a sample with about 79,000 clones, approximately 78% of them seen once. Germline V lookup: CDR1 SGHTA, CDR2 FQGNSA. The J segment lost 4 bases and the V segment lost 6 bases, leaving 9 bases of the junction unmatched. This CDR3 comprises 16 residues. The specimen was peripheral blood, collected 44 weeks after starting pembrolizumab. The chain joins TRBV7-2 to TRBJ2-1; the match to TRBD2 covers 10 bases. The TCR was taken from an adult with mismatch repair-deficient cancer. CDR3 in DNA: TGTGCCAGCAGTCCTATAGCGGGAGGCCTTTACAATGAGCAGTTCTTC. This translates into CASSPIAGGLYNEQFF.